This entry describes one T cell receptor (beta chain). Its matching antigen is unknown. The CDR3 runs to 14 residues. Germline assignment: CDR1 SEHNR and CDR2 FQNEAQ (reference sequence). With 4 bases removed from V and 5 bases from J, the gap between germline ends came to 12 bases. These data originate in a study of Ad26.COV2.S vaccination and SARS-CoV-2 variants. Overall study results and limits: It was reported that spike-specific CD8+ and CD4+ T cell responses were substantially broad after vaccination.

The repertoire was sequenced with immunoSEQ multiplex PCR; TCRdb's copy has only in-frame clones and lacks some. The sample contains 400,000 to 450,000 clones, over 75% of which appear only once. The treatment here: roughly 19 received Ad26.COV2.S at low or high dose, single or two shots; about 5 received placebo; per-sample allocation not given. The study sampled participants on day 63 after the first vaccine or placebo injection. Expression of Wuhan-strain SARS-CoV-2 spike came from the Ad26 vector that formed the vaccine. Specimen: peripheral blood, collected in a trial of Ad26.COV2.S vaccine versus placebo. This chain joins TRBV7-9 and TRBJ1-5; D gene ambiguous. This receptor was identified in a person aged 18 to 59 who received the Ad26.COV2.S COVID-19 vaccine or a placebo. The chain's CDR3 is CASSSRERDQPQHF. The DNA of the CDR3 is TGTGCCAGCAGCTCTCGGGAGAGGGATCAGCCCCAGCATTTT.